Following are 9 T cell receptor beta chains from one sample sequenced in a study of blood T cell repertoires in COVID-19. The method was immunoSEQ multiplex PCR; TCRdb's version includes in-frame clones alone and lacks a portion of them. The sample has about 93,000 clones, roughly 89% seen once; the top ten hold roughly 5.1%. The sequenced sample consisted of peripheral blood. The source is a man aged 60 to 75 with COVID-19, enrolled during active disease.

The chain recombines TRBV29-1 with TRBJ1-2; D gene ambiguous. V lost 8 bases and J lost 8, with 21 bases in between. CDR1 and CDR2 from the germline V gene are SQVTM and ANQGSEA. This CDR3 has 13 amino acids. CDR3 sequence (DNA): TGCAGCCTCGAAGACGGACTTGGAGGAGGCTACACCTTC. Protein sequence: CSLEDGLGGGYTF.

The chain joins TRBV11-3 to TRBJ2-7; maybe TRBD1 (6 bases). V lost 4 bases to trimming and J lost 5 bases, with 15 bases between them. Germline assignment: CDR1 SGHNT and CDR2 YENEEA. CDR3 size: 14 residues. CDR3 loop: CASSSSQGSHEQYF. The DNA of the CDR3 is TGTGCCAGCAGCTCCTCACAGGGATCCCACGAGCAGTACTTC.

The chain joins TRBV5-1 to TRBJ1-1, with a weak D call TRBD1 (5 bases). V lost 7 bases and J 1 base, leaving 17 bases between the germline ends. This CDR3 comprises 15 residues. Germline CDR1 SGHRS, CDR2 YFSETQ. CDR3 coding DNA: TGCGCCAGCGCCCAGGGAGGGGCGAAGAACACTGAAGCTTTCTTT. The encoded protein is CASAQGGAKNTEAFF.

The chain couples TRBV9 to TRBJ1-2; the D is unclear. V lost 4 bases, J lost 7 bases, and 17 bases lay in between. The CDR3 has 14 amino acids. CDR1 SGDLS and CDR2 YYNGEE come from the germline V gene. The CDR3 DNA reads TGTGCCAGCAGCCCTCCCGGAGGAGTGGGTGGCTACACCTTC. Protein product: CASSPPGGVGGYTF. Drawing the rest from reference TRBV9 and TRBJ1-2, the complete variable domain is DSGVTQTPKHLITATGQRVTLRCSPRSGDLSVYWYQQSLDQGLQFLIQYYNGEERAKGNILERFSAQQFPDLHSELNLSSLELGDSALYFCASSPPGGVGGYTFGSGTRLTVV.

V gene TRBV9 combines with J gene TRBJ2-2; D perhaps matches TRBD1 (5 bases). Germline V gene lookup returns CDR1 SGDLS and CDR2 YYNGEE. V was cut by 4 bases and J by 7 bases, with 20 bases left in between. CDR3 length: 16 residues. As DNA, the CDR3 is TGTGCCAGCAGCTACCCCGGCAAGGGGTTAGGCGGGGAGCTGTTTTTT. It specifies CASSYPGKGLGGELFF. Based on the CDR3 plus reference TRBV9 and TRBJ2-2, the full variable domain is DSGVTQTPKHLITATGQRVTLRCSPRSGDLSVYWYQQSLDQGLQFLIQYYNGEERAKGNILERFSAQQFPDLHSELNLSSLELGDSALYFCASSYPGKGLGGELFFGEGSRLTVL.

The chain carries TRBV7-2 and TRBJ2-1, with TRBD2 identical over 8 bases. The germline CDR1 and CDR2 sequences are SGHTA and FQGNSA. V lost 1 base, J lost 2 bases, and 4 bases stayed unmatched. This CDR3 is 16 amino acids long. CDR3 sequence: CASSLGVSGTYNEQFF. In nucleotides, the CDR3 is TGTGCCAGCAGCTTAGGGGTTAGCGGGACCTACAATGAGCAGTTCTTC.

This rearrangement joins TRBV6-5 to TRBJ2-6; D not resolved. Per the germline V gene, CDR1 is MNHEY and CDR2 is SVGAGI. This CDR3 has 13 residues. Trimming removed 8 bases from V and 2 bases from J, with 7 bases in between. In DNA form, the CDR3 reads TGTGCCAGCTCCAGTCCTGGGGCCAACGTCCTGACTTTC. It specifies CASSSPGANVLTF.

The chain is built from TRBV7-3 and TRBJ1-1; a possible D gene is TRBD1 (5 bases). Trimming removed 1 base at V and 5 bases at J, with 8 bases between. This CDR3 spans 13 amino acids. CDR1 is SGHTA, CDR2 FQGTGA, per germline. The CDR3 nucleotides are TGTGCCAGCAGCTTAAATCAGGGAACTGAAGCTTTCTTT. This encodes CASSLNQGTEAFF.

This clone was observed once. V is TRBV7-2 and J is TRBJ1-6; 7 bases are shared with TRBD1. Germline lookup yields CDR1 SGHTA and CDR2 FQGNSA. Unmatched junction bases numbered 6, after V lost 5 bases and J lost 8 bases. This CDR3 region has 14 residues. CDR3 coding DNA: TGTGCCAGCAGCCCCACAGGGGTCGATTCACCCCTCCACTTT. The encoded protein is CASSPTGVDSPLHF.